Presented here are 10 T cell receptor beta chains from one specimen sequenced in a study of early T cells in non-severe SARS-CoV-2 infection. MiXCR, run by TCRdb on the 5' RACE reads, gives a single entry per CDR3 protein. The table lists approximately 22,000 distinct CDR3 sequences, around 6% of them singletons. Source: whole blood, taken at baseline. The origin of the receptors is an adult who was a healthcare worker with PCR-confirmed SARS-CoV-2 infection or an uninfected control (not recorded which).

Ten or more counts support this clonotype. The chain uses TRBV10-3 and TRBJ2-7, with a tentative D call TRBD1 (6 bases). The germline V gene has CDR1 ENHRY and CDR2 SYGVKD. V was cut by 6 bases and J by 1 base, with 10 bases left in between. The CDR3 is 13 amino acids. The CDR3 bases are TGTGCCATCAGCCGACAGGATTCCTACGAGCAGTACTTC. Its protein product is CAISRQDSYEQYF.

This clonotype was seen many times. J is TRBJ1-2 and V is TRBV28, with D tentatively TRBD1 (6 bases). CDR3 length equals 13 residues. Germline lookup yields CDR1 MDHEN and CDR2 SYDVKM. Trimming took 6 bases from V and 8 from J, leaving 16 bases between them. Written as DNA, the CDR3 is TGTGCCAGCAGGGAACACAGGGCGGAAGGCTACACCTTC. It specifies CASREHRAEGYTF.

This clonotype is deemed medium-sized. V is TRBV10-3 and J is TRBJ2-7; D not certain. Between the trimmed V and J ends, which lost 2 bases and 3 bases, there was a span of 17 bases. Germline values: CDR1 ENHRY, CDR2 SYGVKD. The CDR3 spans 16 residues. The CDR3: CAISEGLGDLGYEQYF. The CDR3 DNA reads TGTGCCATCAGTGAGGGGCTCGGTGACCTGGGCTACGAGCAGTACTTC.

This clonotype was recorded a few times. The V and J genes are TRBV5-1 and TRBJ1-2; TRBD1 agrees at 7 bases. Germline V gene data show CDR1 as SGHRS and CDR2 as YFSETQ. The CDR3 contains 14 residues. Unmatched junction bases numbered 5, after V lost 2 bases and J lost 4 bases. CDR3 residues: CASSFEGAIYGYTF. CDR3 DNA sequence: TGCGCCAGCAGCTTTGAGGGGGCTATCTATGGCTACACCTTC.

This clonotype was seen at least ten times. The junction and the germline gene differ at one end; a read error may be behind it. The chain employs TRBV12-3 or TRBV12-4 and TRBJ1-3, with D possibly matching TRBD1 (5 bases). The CDR3 totals 16 residues. Here the CDR3 reads CASSLAGTGGLTTIYF. The CDR3 DNA sequence: TGTGCCAGCAGCTTAGCCGGGACGGGGGGTCTGACCACCATATATTTT.

This clonotype was seen once. Just one base apart from a much larger clone, this may be a read error. Since the CDR3 does not end with the conserved phenylalanine or tryptophan, this likely comes from a read error. The DNA of the CDR3 is TGTGCCAGCAGCTTCATAGCGGGGGGCCAAGAGACCCAGTACTAC. It is translated as CASSFIAGGQETQYY. V and J are TRBV7-3 and TRBJ2-5; 10 nucleotides agree with TRBD2. CDR1 is SGHTA, CDR2 FQGTGA, per germline. The CDR3 extends over 15 amino acids. V was clipped by 3 bases and J by 1 base; unmatched bases: 2.

V and J are TRBV7-2 and TRBJ2-7, with 7 bases that match TRBD2. This CDR3 is built from 14 residues. The V and J ends lost 2 bases and 4 bases, in that order; junction bases with no gene match: 5. Germline V gene sequence: CDR1 SGHTA, CDR2 FQGNSA. Here the CDR3 reads CASSLQAGGYEQYF. CDR3 DNA: TGTGCCAGCAGCTTACAGGCCGGGGGGTACGAGCAGTACTTC.

V gene TRBV20-1 combines with J gene TRBJ2-3; D possibly corresponds to TRBD2 (7 bases). CDR1 is DFQATT, CDR2 SNEGSKA, per germline (reference sequence). V lost 6 bases to trimming and J lost 2 bases, with 18 bases between them. This CDR3 region has 15 residues. As DNA, the CDR3 is TGCAGTGCAGAACGGGGGGCCGGGGCCACAGATACGCAGTATTTT. Its protein product is CSAERGAGATDTQYF.

This clonotype showed up just a few times. V gene TRBV9 combines with J gene TRBJ2-1; TRBD1 is a possible D gene (5 bases). The CDR3 extends over 20 amino acids. The V gene's germline CDR1 is SGDLS and CDR2 YYNGEE. Deletions cut 0 bases from V and 2 bases from J, with 24 bases between. This chain's CDR3 is CASSVGILQTQGLAYNEQFF. The CDR3 bases are TGTGCCAGCAGCGTAGGAATTCTCCAAACCCAGGGTCTGGCCTACAATGAGCAGTTCTTC. Drawing the rest from reference TRBV9 and TRBJ2-1, the complete variable domain is DSGVTQTPKHLITATGQRVTLRCSPRSGDLSVYWYQQSLDQGLQFLIQYYNGEERAKGNILERFSAQQFPDLHSELNLSSLELGDSALYFCASSVGILQTQGLAYNEQFFGPGTRLTVL.

V usage is TRBV2 and J usage is TRBJ1-5; D may be TRBD1 (5 bases). Trimming cost V 4 bases and J 9 bases, with 13 bases left between them. The CDR3 consists of 13 residues. Germline CDR1 is SNHLY and CDR2 is FYNNEI. CDR3 loop: CASSGQNPRPQHF. In DNA, the CDR3 is TGTGCCAGCAGTGGACAGAATCCCCGGCCCCAGCATTTT. Full variable domain (remainder filled in from reference TRBV2 and TRBJ1-5): EPEVTQTPSHQVTQMGQEVILRCVPISNHLYFYWYRQILGQKVEFLVSFYNNEISEKSEIFDDQFSVERPDGSNFTLKIRSTKLEDSAMYFCASSGQNPRPQHFGDGTRLSIL.